The next 22 T cell receptor beta chains were all read from a single sample in a study of cytomegalovirus exposure and HLA in healthy donors. Measured with immunoSEQ multiplex PCR; TCRdb has only the in-frame clones, and not every one. This sample has 150,000 to 180,000 clones, with 75% to 90% found just once. Source material: PBMCs. Every receptor here comes from a man aged 18 to 29 in good health and CMV-seropositive.

This clone was recorded once. The rearrangement joins TRBV4-2 to TRBJ1-2; TRBD1 matches at 12 bases. Germline assignment: CDR1 LGHNA and CDR2 YNFKEQ. V was clipped by 5 bases and J by 1 base; unmatched bases: 8. CDR3 length: 17 amino acids. The CDR3 spells CASSRPGTGGSNYGYTF. The CDR3 DNA is TGTGCCAGCAGCAGGCCCGGGACAGGGGGCAGTAACTATGGCTACACCTTC.

This sequence joins TRBV4-3 and TRBJ1-4; 7 bases line up with TRBD1. Losses at the gene ends were 2 bases for V and 5 bases for J; bases not matched to a gene: 5. Germline CDR1 LGHNA, CDR2 YSLEER. The CDR3 totals 15 residues. The CDR3 DNA follows: TGCGCCAGCAGCCAAAAGGTCAGGGGGAATGAAAAACTGTTTTTT. It specifies CASSQKVRGNEKLFF.

The DNA of the CDR3 is TGTGCCAGCAGCCCCAGACTAGCGGGATTGAACGAGCAGTACTTC. Its protein is CASSPRLAGLNEQYF. The chain links TRBV9 to TRBJ2-7; the match to TRBD2 covers 11 bases. The V gene's germline CDR1 is SGDLS and CDR2 YYNGEE. The CDR3 is 15 amino acids. Germline trimming cut 4 bases from V and 5 bases from J; bases unmatched to any gene: 8. The entire variable domain, with the rest obtained from reference TRBV9 and TRBJ2-7, is as follows: DSGVTQTPKHLITATGQRVTLRCSPRSGDLSVYWYQQSLDQGLQFLIQYYNGEERAKGNILERFSAQQFPDLHSELNLSSLELGDSALYFCASSPRLAGLNEQYFGPGTRLTVT.

The chain couples TRBV19 to TRBJ1-5, with 7 bases that match TRBD1. The ends lost 7 bases at V and 3 bases at J; junction bases unmatched: 9. Germline lookup yields CDR1 LNHDA and CDR2 SQIVND (reference sequence). The length of the CDR3 is 15 residues. The CDR3 sequence is CASTIDRAINQPQHF. The DNA of the CDR3 is TGTGCCAGTACCATCGACAGGGCCATCAATCAGCCCCAGCATTTT.

This sequence joins TRBV27 and TRBJ2-1, with 11 bases that match TRBD2. Germline loops: CDR1 MNHEY, CDR2 SMNVEV (reference sequence). The J segment lost 5 bases and the V segment lost 0 bases, leaving 6 bases of the junction unmatched. CDR3 length equals 17 residues. The CDR3 spells CASSLSTSGMVDNEQFF. CDR3 coding DNA: TGTGCCAGCAGTTTATCGACTAGCGGGATGGTGGACAATGAGCAGTTCTTC.

The J gene is TRBJ2-3, the V gene TRBV21-1; the listed D gene, TRBD1, was not tested against the DNA. TRBV21-1 is a known pseudogene. CDR3 length: 15 amino acids. The CDR3 DNA follows: TGTGCCAGCAGCAGGGGGACAGCCGTCGCAGATACGCAGTATTTT. Amino acid sequence: CASSRGTAVADTQYF.

This CDR3 is CASSRGGTGGFNEQFF. The DNA for the CDR3 is TGCGCCAGCAGCCGAGGTGGGACAGGGGGTTTCAATGAGCAGTTCTTC. The V and J genes are TRBV5-1 and TRBJ2-1, with TRBD1 matching over 11 bases. The ends lost 4 bases at V and 6 bases at J; junction bases unmatched: 9. This CDR3 has 16 residues. Germline loops: CDR1 SGHRS, CDR2 YFSETQ.

The chain is built from TRBV27 and TRBJ2-2, with a weak D call TRBD1 (6 bases). The V and J ends lost 6 bases and 2 bases respectively, with 10 bases between them. Germline assignment: CDR1 MNHEY and CDR2 SMNVEV (reference sequence). The CDR3 loop spans 14 amino acids. In nucleotides, the CDR3 is TGTGCCAGCAGAGGGACACTCAACACCGGGGAGCTGTTTTTT. As protein: CASRGTLNTGELFF.

The CDR3 sequence is CASSSFSDRNTIYF. CDR3 in DNA: TGTGCCAGCAGCTCCTTCTCGGACAGGAACACCATATATTTT. This sequence joins TRBV7-9 and TRBJ1-3; 7 nucleotides align to TRBD1. Unmatched junction bases numbered 7, after V lost 4 bases and J lost 7 bases. This CDR3 contains 14 residues. The germline CDR1 and CDR2 sequences are SEHNR and FQNEAQ (reference sequence). The full variable domain, in which reference TRBV7-9 and TRBJ1-3 provide the parts outside the CDR3, is DTGVSQNPRHKITKRGQNVTFRCDPISEHNRLYWYRQTLGQGPEFLTYFQNEAQLEKSRLLSDRFSAERPKGSFSTLEIQRTEQGDSAMYLCASSSFSDRNTIYFGEGSWLTVV.

This chain connects TRBV5-6 to TRBJ1-6; no reliable D call. Germline V gene data show CDR1 as SGHDT and CDR2 as YYEEEE. The CDR3 consists of 13 residues. Trimming took 5 bases from V and 6 from J, leaving 9 bases between them. CDR3 region: CASSLNTNSPLHF. CDR3 DNA sequence: TGTGCCAGCAGTTTAAACACTAATTCACCCCTCCACTTT.

V usage is TRBV6-5 and J usage is TRBJ1-6, with D maybe TRBD1 (6 bases). CDR1 and CDR2 (germline): MNHEY, SVGAGI. The V and J ends lost 6 bases and 7 bases respectively, with 13 bases between them. CDR3 length equals 14 residues. The CDR3 coding sequence is TGTGCCAGCAGGACGGACAGTAGGAATTCACCCCTCCACTTT. This sequence encodes CASRTDSRNSPLHF.

The rearrangement uses TRBV7-6 and TRBJ2-3, with a weak D call TRBD2 (5 bases). CDR1 SGHVS and CDR2 FNYEAQ come from the germline V gene. The CDR3 contains 14 residues. Trimming pared 5 bases from V and 4 bases from J, leaving 13 bases between. CDR3 nucleotide sequence: TGTGCCAGCAGCCTCAGAGGTAGCGCAGATACGCAGTATTTT. It yields the protein CASSLRGSADTQYF. The whole variable domain, filled in from reference TRBV7-6 and TRBJ2-3, reads GAGVSQSPRYKVTKRGQDVALRCDPISGHVSLYWYRQALGQGPEFLTYFNYEAQQDKSGLPNDRFSAERPEGSISTLTIQRTEQRDSAMYRCASSLRGSADTQYFGPGTRLTVL.

The chain uses TRBV27 and TRBJ2-5; D possibly corresponds to TRBD2 (5 bases). The V and J ends lost 5 bases and 5 bases respectively, with 15 bases between them. CDR3 size: 14 residues. CDR1 is MNHEY and CDR2 is SMNVEV in the germline V gene (reference sequence). CDR3 residues: CASSPTDQRETQYF. DNA for the CDR3: TGTGCCAGCAGTCCAACCGACCAGCGGGAGACCCAGTACTTC.

This sequence joins TRBV4-3 and TRBJ2-6; D gene unclear. Germline loops: CDR1 LGHNA, CDR2 YSLEER. Between the trimmed V and J ends, which lost 4 bases and 0 bases, there was a span of 10 bases. CDR3 length equals 16 residues. This CDR3 reads CASSPETGSGANVLTF. Here the CDR3 DNA reads TGCGCCAGCAGCCCGGAGACGGGCTCTGGGGCCAACGTCCTGACTTTC.

The chain carries TRBV6-6 and TRBJ2-7; TRBD2 matches at 8 bases. The germline CDR1 and CDR2 sequences are MNHNY and SVGAGI (reference sequence). The CDR3 covers 13 residues. Trimming removed 6 bases from V and 7 bases from J; junction bases left unmatched: 8. CDR3 sequence reads: CASRAGGSLEQYF. The DNA for the CDR3 is TGTGCCAGCAGGGCGGGAGGCTCCTTAGAGCAGTACTTC.

The chain links TRBV7-3 to TRBJ2-1; TRBD2 aligns across 14 bases. This CDR3 region has 17 residues. Unmatched junction bases numbered 3, after V lost 0 bases and J lost 5 bases. Germline-derived CDR1 and CDR2 are SGHTA and FQGTGA. CDR3 in DNA: TGTGCCAGCAGCTTAACGAGGGGACTAGCGGGGGACAATGAGCAGTTCTTC. Encoded protein: CASSLTRGLAGDNEQFF.

This clone was picked up a small number of times. This rearrangement joins TRBV19 to TRBJ1-5; D is undetermined. The V gene's germline CDR1 is LNHDA and CDR2 SQIVND (reference sequence). V dropped 4 bases and J dropped 1 base, with 8 bases sitting between them. The CDR3 sequence is 14 residues long. The CDR3 protein is CASSTSRSNQPQHF. The CDR3 bases are TGTGCCAGTAGTACTTCACGGAGCAATCAGCCCCAGCATTTT.

The rearrangement joins TRBV7-7 to TRBJ2-2; TRBD2 might be the D (7 bases). From germline, CDR1 is SSHAT and CDR2 FNYEAQ (reference sequence). CDR3 length: 14 residues. V shed 5 bases and J shed 5 bases, with 12 bases lying between them. The CDR3 nucleotides are TGTGCCAGCAGCCTCGGGGGGCGGACCGGGGAGCTGTTTTTT. Translated: CASSLGGRTGELFF.

On this clone: The sample holds other DNA sequences that translate to the same CDR3. The V gene is TRBV5-1, the J gene TRBJ2-1; 9 nucleotides agree with TRBD1. CDR3 length: 16 residues. Germline-derived CDR1 and CDR2 are SGHRS and YFSETQ. V lost 0 bases to trimming and J lost 2 bases; unmatched junction nucleotides: 3. The CDR3 loop is CASSLAGQGTYNEQFF. The CDR3 DNA reads as TGCGCCAGCAGCTTGGCCGGACAGGGGACCTACAATGAGCAGTTCTTC.

CDR3 DNA: TGTGCCAGCAGTAACCGGGACAGGGGGGGCTACGAGCAGTACTTC. This translates into CASSNRDRGGYEQYF. The gene calls are TRBV6-6 and TRBJ2-7; 11 nucleotides match TRBD1. The germline CDR1 and CDR2 sequences are MNHNY and SVGAGI (reference sequence). The CDR3 runs to 15 residues. V was clipped by 5 bases and J by 3 bases; unmatched bases: 6.

CDR3 nucleotides: TGTGCCAGCAGTTACTCGACCGTGACGGGTGGCTACACCTTC. It specifies CASSYSTVTGGYTF. This rearrangement joins TRBV6-5 to TRBJ1-2, with D uncertain. Germline loops: CDR1 MNHEY, CDR2 SVGAGI. The CDR3 extends over 14 amino acids. V was trimmed by 0 bases and J by 7 bases, leaving 12 bases between them.

CDR3: CASSRQTGLNTEAFF. As DNA, the CDR3 is TGCGCCAGCAGCCGCCAGACAGGGCTGAACACTGAAGCTTTCTTT. This chain uses TRBV4-3 with TRBJ1-1, with 7 positions matching TRBD1. The CDR3 totals 15 residues. Germline CDR1 LGHNA, CDR2 YSLEER. The V gene end was trimmed by 4 bases and the J gene end by 0 bases; junction bases not matched to a gene: 5.